These 27 T cell receptor beta chains share one sample of origin, sequenced in a study of regulatory T cells in long-lasting Graves disease. Time point indicated: newly diagnosed GD, antithyroid drugs for less than 3 months. RNA from PBMCs was the source of the TCR library. Assembly of TCR beta libraries relied on iRepertoire HTBI primers together with Arm-PCR of CDR3 regions. TCRdb fed the multiplex PCR reads into MiXCR, producing one record per CDR3 protein. The sample contains 400,000 to 500,000 distinct CDR3 sequences, 12% to 15% of which appear only once. These sequences were also reported in another study, on T cells in Graves' hyperthyroidism and ophthalmopathy.

This sample comprised peripheral blood mononuclear cells (PBMCs), obtained at new diagnosis, from a patient treated with antithyroid drugs. Source of these receptors: a woman in her fifties or sixties with Graves disease.

This clonotype was counted at least ten times. The chain links TRBV19 to TRBJ2-7, with TRBD2 matching over 7 bases. Germline CDR1 LNHDA, CDR2 SQIVND (reference sequence). Unmatched junction bases numbered 7, after V lost 3 bases and J lost 2 bases. This CDR3 contains 15 residues. The CDR3 reads CASSIWLAEAYEQYF. DNA of the CDR3: TGTGCCAGTAGTATTTGGCTAGCGGAGGCCTACGAGCAGTACTTC.

The table lists this clonotype with many counts. The rearrangement uses TRBV20-1 and TRBJ2-1; a weak D match, TRBD2 (6 bases). V lost 2 bases and J 8 bases, leaving 16 bases between the germline ends. The CDR3 has 14 amino acids. The germline CDR1 and CDR2 sequences are DFQATT and SNEGSKA (reference sequence). The CDR3 bases are TGCAGTGCTAGACGGCGGGACCATCTCTATGAGCAGTTCTTC. This codes for CSARRRDHLYEQFF.

This clonotype was seen repeatedly, ten times or more. The rearrangement links TRBV5-1 to TRBJ2-7, with 10 positions matching TRBD1. V trimming: 4 bases; J trimming: 5 bases; junction bases outside the gene matches: 6. Germline-derived CDR1 and CDR2 are SGHRS and YFSETQ. The CDR3 has 14 residues. The CDR3 loop is CASSPGGTGDEQYF. The DNA of the CDR3 is TGCGCCAGCAGCCCGGGGGGGACAGGGGACGAGCAGTACTTC.

The table lists this clonotype with many counts. This chain links TRBV20-1 with TRBJ2-7; 11 bases agree with TRBD1. This CDR3 has 13 residues. V gave up 7 bases and J gave up 5 bases; unmatched junction bases: 7. The V gene's germline CDR1 is DFQATT and CDR2 SNEGSKA (reference sequence). CDR3 protein: CSVEDRGLDEQYF. The CDR3, as DNA: TGCAGTGTCGAGGACAGGGGGCTCGACGAGCAGTACTTC.

This chain joins TRBV10-3 and TRBJ2-7; unclear D gene. The CDR3 is made up of 15 amino acids. Germline V gene sequence: CDR1 ENHRY, CDR2 SYGVKD. The ends were cut back, 4 bases at V and 1 base at J, with 14 bases in the middle. DNA of the CDR3: TGTGCCATCAGTGGTGTGGGTCCCTCTTCCTACGAGCAGTACTTC. It encodes CAISGVGPSSYEQYF.

In this sample, this clonotype turned up many times. V gene TRBV3-1 combines with J gene TRBJ1-1; D call uncertain. CDR3 length: 15 residues. The germline V and J ends were trimmed by 1 base and 5 bases, with 14 bases remaining between them. CDR1 and CDR2 from the germline V gene are LGHDT and YNNKEL (reference sequence). CDR3 protein: CASSQVLGVGTEAFF. The CDR3 region has the DNA TGTGCCAGCAGCCAAGTTTTGGGTGTTGGGACTGAAGCTTTCTTT.

This clonotype was recorded many times. The chain is built from TRBV28 and TRBJ2-7; 16 bases match TRBD2. The CDR3 is made up of 19 amino acids. Per the germline V gene, CDR1 is MDHEN and CDR2 is SYDVKM. With 4 bases clipped from V and 0 bases from J, the junction kept 9 bases outside the gene matches. The CDR3 DNA reads as TGTGCCAGCAGTTCCCCCGGGACTAGCGGGAGGGTTTTCTCCTACGAGCAGTACTTC. Protein sequence: CASSSPGTSGRVFSYEQYF.

This chain joins TRBV5-5 and TRBJ2-7; TRBD2 is a possible D gene (6 bases). Trimming removed 4 bases at V and 0 bases at J, with 29 bases between. The CDR3 loop spans 20 amino acids. The germline gives CDR1 SGHKS, CDR2 YYEKEE (reference sequence). The CDR3 nucleotides read TGTGCCAGCAGCCCCCCCCCCGGGACTCCTAAGGCCCCCTACTCCTACGAGCAGTACTTC. The encoded protein is CASSPPPGTPKAPYSYEQYF. Together with reference TRBV5-5 and TRBJ2-7, the CDR3 gives the full variable domain: DAGVTQSPTHLIKTRGQQVTLRCSPISGHKSVSWYQQVLGQGPQFIFQYYEKEERGRGNFPDRFSARQFPNYSSELNVNALLLGDSALYLCASSPPPGTPKAPYSYEQYFGPGTRLTVT.

The chain has TRBV9 and TRBJ2-3, with D maybe TRBD2 (6 bases). CDR1 is SGDLS and CDR2 is YYNGEE in the germline V gene. There are 17 residues in the CDR3. V lost 0 bases to trimming and J lost 0 bases, with 14 bases between them. CDR3: CASSVAGGITSTDTQYF. CDR3 sequence (DNA): TGTGCCAGCAGCGTAGCTGGGGGGATTACTAGCACAGATACGCAGTATTTT.

The CDR3 reads CAITPGTDYNEQFF. The CDR3 DNA sequence: TGTGCCATCACCCCCGGGACTGATTACAATGAGCAGTTCTTC. The rearrangement uses TRBV10-3 and TRBJ2-1, with a possible D match to TRBD2 (6 bases). Germline loops: CDR1 ENHRY, CDR2 SYGVKD. The CDR3 loop spans 14 amino acids. Trimming took 7 bases from V and 4 from J, leaving 14 bases between them.

The chain joins TRBV7-9 to TRBJ2-1; 12 bases are a match to TRBD2. V was pared by 5 bases and J by 2 bases, with 13 bases of the junction left unmatched. Per germline, CDR1 SEHNR and CDR2 FQNEAQ (reference sequence). This CDR3 spans 19 amino acids. The CDR3 bases are TGTGCCAGCAGCCTGCCTAGCGGGAGGGCCCGTGTCCCCTACAATGAGCAGTTCTTC. This codes for CASSLPSGRARVPYNEQFF.

This clonotype was observed a few times. The gene calls are TRBV2 and TRBJ2-7; 8 nucleotides line up with TRBD2. Germline V gives CDR1 SNHLY, CDR2 FYNNEI. J was trimmed by 6 bases and V by 2 bases; bases with no gene match: 6. This CDR3 has 14 residues. This chain's CDR3 is CASSETLAGPEQYF. The CDR3 bases are TGTGCCAGCAGTGAAACTCTAGCGGGCCCCGAGCAGTACTTC.

This clonotype appeared many times. V gene TRBV12-3 or TRBV12-4 combines with J gene TRBJ2-1; the match to TRBD2 covers 7 bases. The length of the CDR3 is 15 residues. J lost 8 bases, V lost 7 bases, and 14 bases had no gene match. The CDR3 DNA reads TGTGCCAGCAATTACGGGACTATCATGACGGATGAGCAGTTCTTC. Protein sequence: CASNYGTIMTDEQFF.

This clonotype was found many times. This rearrangement joins TRBV6-5 to TRBJ1-5, with a tentative D call TRBD1 (5 bases). V lost 2 bases, J lost 2 bases, and 7 bases lay in between. There are 14 residues in the CDR3. The V gene's germline CDR1 is MNHEY and CDR2 SVGAGI. The CDR3 loop is CASSYRGGNQPQHF. CDR3 nucleotides: TGTGCCAGCAGTTACAGGGGTGGCAATCAGCCCCAGCATTTT.

This clonotype appeared a few times. The chain uses TRBV11-2 and TRBJ1-1; 9 positions agree with TRBD1. J lost 3 bases, V lost 5 bases, and 10 bases had no gene match. The CDR3 loop spans 16 amino acids. Per the germline V gene, CDR1 is SGHAT and CDR2 is FQNNGV. This CDR3 is CASSHRDRVFYTEAFF. The CDR3 bases are TGTGCCAGCAGCCACCGGGACAGGGTTTTTTACACTGAAGCTTTCTTT.

This clonotype was counted ten times or more. The V call is TRBV5-1, the J call TRBJ2-1; 11 bases are shared with TRBD2. CDR1 and CDR2 (germline): SGHRS, YFSETQ. The CDR3 is 16 residues long. The ends lost 1 base at V and 3 bases at J; junction bases unmatched: 3. The CDR3 region is CASSLSGLAVYNEQFF. CDR3 bases: TGCGCCAGCAGCTTGTCGGGACTAGCGGTCTACAATGAGCAGTTCTTC.

This CDR3 is CASKLGGGRLIGYTF. The CDR3 DNA follows: TGTGCCAGCAAATTGGGAGGGGGCAGGTTGATTGGCTACACCTTC. The rearrangement uses TRBV28 and TRBJ1-2; 7 nucleotides line up with TRBD1. Germline CDR1 and CDR2: MDHEN and SYDVKM. The V segment lost 7 bases and the J segment 7 bases; nucleotides outside the gene matches: 15. The CDR3 is made up of 15 amino acids.

A remark on this clonotype: A read error may account for a junction end that differs from germline. V and J are TRBV27 and TRBJ2-2; the D gene could be TRBD1 or TRBD2 (6 bases each). Per the germline V gene, CDR1 is MNHEY and CDR2 is SMNVEV (reference sequence). The CDR3 covers 18 residues. CDR3 residues: CPSSSQAPRGANTGELFF. CDR3 nucleotide sequence: TGTCCCAGCAGTTCCCAAGCGCCTAGGGGGGCGAACACCGGGGAGCTGTTTTTT.

On this clonotype: Being one base from a much bigger clone, this may be a read error. This sequence joins TRBV6-9 and TRBJ2-1; D is perhaps TRBD1 or TRBD2 (5 bases each). CDR3 size: 15 residues. Per germline, CDR1 MNHGY and CDR2 SVAAGI. V shed 4 bases and J shed 10 bases, with 20 bases lying between them. The CDR3 region is CASSWFAGSGYEQFF. As DNA, the CDR3 is TGTGCCAGCAGTTGGTTTGCAGGGAGCGGCTACGAGCAGTTCTTC.

The count of this clonotype is one. A single base is all that separates this from a far larger clone, so a read error is likely. The chain carries TRBV7-2 and TRBJ2-1; TRBD2 aligns across 11 bases. Germline CDR1 reads SGHTA; CDR2 reads FQGNSA. The CDR3 has 15 amino acids. CDR3 nucleotide sequence: TGTGCCAGCAGCCCCCTAGCGGGAGGCTACAATAAGCAGTTCTTC. Translation gives CASSPLAGGYNKQFF.

This clonotype was observed at least ten times. The chain recombines TRBV28 with TRBJ1-2, with D unresolved. From germline, CDR1 is MDHEN and CDR2 SYDVKM. The V and J ends lost 3 bases and 8 bases respectively, with 16 bases between them. CDR3 length: 14 amino acids. The CDR3 DNA sequence: TGTGCCAGCAGTTTGAATGTACCGTCACGCGGCTACACCTTC. It encodes CASSLNVPSRGYTF.

This clonotype was observed a few times. The chain carries TRBV6-2 or TRBV6-3 and TRBJ2-1; D unclear. The CDR3 runs 14 residues. Germline V lookup: CDR1 MNHEY, CDR2 SVGEGT. The V and J ends lost 6 bases and 5 bases respectively, with 14 bases between them. The CDR3 protein is CASRKETRHNEQFF. CDR3 nucleotide sequence: TGTGCCAGCAGAAAGGAGACTCGCCACAATGAGCAGTTCTTC.

This clonotype was detected many times. V and J are TRBV18 and TRBJ1-5; D is ambiguous. Per germline, CDR1 KGHSH and CDR2 LQKENI. CDR3 length: 14 residues. V was pared by 0 bases and J by 5 bases, with 8 bases between. The CDR3: CASSPPSQDQPQHF. The CDR3 bases are TGTGCCAGCTCACCACCTTCACAAGATCAGCCCCAGCATTTT.

The table lists this clonotype with many counts. CDR3 bases: TGTGCCAGCAGCTTAGAACTAGCGGAAACGCAAGAGACCCAGTACTTC. It specifies CASSLELAETQETQYF. The V gene is TRBV11-2, the J gene TRBJ2-5; 8 nucleotides agree with TRBD2. Trimming took 0 bases from V and 2 from J; bases not matched to a gene: 5. Germline V lookup: CDR1 SGHAT, CDR2 FQNNGV. The CDR3 is made up of 16 amino acids.

This clonotype was observed many times. This chain links TRBV7-2 with TRBJ2-7; 7 bases are shared with TRBD2. Looked up from germline, CDR1 is SGHTA and CDR2 is FQGNSA. The CDR3 is made up of 15 amino acids. With V trimmed by 5 bases and J by 0 bases, 7 bases remained unmatched. Here the CDR3 DNA reads TGTGCCAGCAGCCTCACTAGCGCTAACTCCTACGAGCAGTACTTC. It codes for CASSLTSANSYEQYF.

In this sample, this clonotype turned up many times. V and J are TRBV28 and TRBJ1-1; D ambiguous. Germline CDR1 is MDHEN and CDR2 is SYDVKM. This CDR3 has 13 residues. V was trimmed by 2 bases and J by 7 bases, leaving 11 bases between them. The CDR3 sequence: CASSLRTANEAFF. The CDR3 bases are TGTGCCAGCAGTTTACGTACAGCGAATGAAGCTTTCTTT.

This clonotype was recorded at least ten times. This chain connects TRBV3-1 to TRBJ2-7; tentative D call: TRBD1 (5 bases). The CDR3 is made up of 14 amino acids. The germline V and J ends were trimmed by 4 bases and 2 bases, with 12 bases remaining between them. Germline-derived CDR1 and CDR2 are LGHDT and YNNKEL (reference sequence). CDR3 loop: CASSPLQGAYEQYF. For the CDR3, the DNA is TGTGCCAGCAGCCCCCTCCAGGGCGCCTACGAGCAGTACTTC.